A selection of T cell receptor beta chains follows, all from one sample in a study of neurological immune-mediated disorders. TCRdb fed the 5' RACE reads into MiXCR, producing one record per CDR3 protein. Of fewer than 40,000 distinct CDR3 sequences detected, approximately 4.2% appear once; the ten largest clones hold 23%. The sample taken for sequencing was PBMCs. These receptors were collected from a man between 18 and 35 years old in good health. Each CDR3 is given with its conserved first and last residue. Fields, in order: clone size, V gene, J gene, D gene, CDR3 protein, CDR3 DNA. D genes are given only for firm matches. Where a row states a size, it is once, few, many or the class of an expanded clone; other rows omit it.

clone_size: many
v_call: TRBV6-2/TRBV6-3
j_call: TRBJ2-7
d_call: .
cdr3_aa: CASSYAAYEQYF
cdr3_nt: TGTGCCAGCAGTTACGCGGCCTACGAGCAGTACTTC

clone_size: many
v_call: TRBV10-3
j_call: TRBJ2-5
d_call: .
cdr3_aa: CAISGPNNRETQYF
cdr3_nt: TGTGCCATCAGTGGCCCAAACAACCGGGAGACCCAGTACTTC

clone_size: many
v_call: TRBV20-1
j_call: TRBJ1-5
d_call: .
cdr3_aa: CSALKDNQPQHF
cdr3_nt: TGCAGTGCCCTCAAAGACAATCAGCCCCAGCATTTT

clone_size: many
v_call: TRBV5-1
j_call: TRBJ2-2
d_call: .
cdr3_aa: CASSLAVQAAGELFF
cdr3_nt: TGCGCCAGCAGCTTGGCCGTTCAGGCCGCCGGGGAGCTGTTTTTT

clone_size: many
v_call: TRBV19
j_call: TRBJ2-7
d_call: .
cdr3_aa: CASSIMETPYEQYF
cdr3_nt: TGTGCCAGTAGTATTATGGAGACGCCCTACGAGCAGTACTTC

clone_size: many
v_call: TRBV11-1
j_call: TRBJ2-2
d_call: .
cdr3_aa: CASSLLMTGELFF
cdr3_nt: TGTGCCAGCAGCTTATTGATGACCGGGGAGCTGTTTTTT

clone_size: many
v_call: TRBV7-2
j_call: TRBJ2-1
d_call: TRBD2
cdr3_aa: CASSLMGGGANEQFF
cdr3_nt: TGTGCCAGCAGCTTAATGGGCGGGGGGGCCAATGAGCAGTTCTTC

clone_size: many
v_call: TRBV4-2
j_call: TRBJ1-4
d_call: TRBD1
cdr3_aa: CASSQERGGNEKLFF
cdr3_nt: TGTGCCAGCAGCCAAGAGCGAGGGGGCAATGAAAAACTGTTTTTT

clone_size: many
v_call: TRBV20-1
j_call: TRBJ1-1
d_call: .
cdr3_aa: CSASRANPNTEAFF
cdr3_nt: TGCAGTGCTAGCAGGGCAAACCCGAACACTGAAGCTTTCTTT

clone_size: .
v_call: TRBV14
j_call: TRBJ2-3
d_call: TRBD2
cdr3_aa: CASSLRLAGTYTQYF
cdr3_nt: TGTGCCAGCAGCCTGCGACTAGCGGGGACGTATACGCAGTATTTT

clone_size: many
v_call: TRBV4-2
j_call: TRBJ1-4
d_call: .
cdr3_aa: CASSLDARPNEKLFF
cdr3_nt: TGTGCCAGCAGCTTGGACGCAAGACCAAATGAAAAACTGTTTTTT

clone_size: many
v_call: TRBV5-1
j_call: TRBJ1-1
d_call: TRBD1
cdr3_aa: CASSGGQAYTEAFF
cdr3_nt: TGCGCCAGCAGCGGGGGACAGGCTTACACTGAAGCTTTCTTT

clone_size: many
v_call: TRBV5-1
j_call: TRBJ1-2
d_call: TRBD1
cdr3_aa: CASSAGQGLNYGYTF
cdr3_nt: TGCGCCAGCAGCGCCGGACAGGGTCTTAACTATGGCTACACCTTC

clone_size: .
v_call: TRBV6-2/TRBV6-3
j_call: TRBJ1-1
d_call: .
cdr3_aa: CASSYHPSAAFF
cdr3_nt: TGTGCCAGCAGTTACCACCCCTCGGCAGCTTTCTTT

clone_size: many
v_call: TRBV11-2
j_call: TRBJ2-3
d_call: TRBD2
cdr3_aa: CASSGAGGIQKLDTQYF
cdr3_nt: TGTGCCAGCAGCGGGGCGGGGGGGATACAGAAACTAGATACGCAGTATTTT

clone_size: many
v_call: TRBV7-2
j_call: TRBJ2-5
d_call: TRBD1
cdr3_aa: CASSPQTGVGETQYF
cdr3_nt: TGTGCCAGCAGCCCCCAGACAGGGGTTGGGGAGACCCAGTACTTC

clone_size: .
v_call: TRBV20-1
j_call: TRBJ1-2
d_call: .
cdr3_aa: CSAEIGAFGYTF
cdr3_nt: TGCAGTGCGGAGATAGGGGCGTTTGGCTACACCTTC

clone_size: many
v_call: TRBV4-3
j_call: TRBJ1-1
d_call: .
cdr3_aa: CASSQRAGANTEAFF
cdr3_nt: TGCGCCAGCAGCCAAAGGGCAGGGGCGAACACTGAAGCTTTCTTT

clone_size: many
v_call: TRBV20-1
j_call: TRBJ1-5
d_call: .
cdr3_aa: CSASFQGGNQPQHF
cdr3_nt: TGCAGTGCTAGTTTCCAGGGAGGGAATCAGCCCCAGCATTTT

clone_size: many
v_call: TRBV7-2
j_call: TRBJ1-5
d_call: TRBD1
cdr3_aa: CASSPRDRGGNQPQHF
cdr3_nt: TGTGCCAGCAGCCCGAGAGACAGGGGTGGCAATCAGCCCCAGCATTTT

clone_size: many
v_call: TRBV6-2/TRBV6-3
j_call: TRBJ2-6
d_call: .
cdr3_aa: CASSYIFSGANVLTF
cdr3_nt: TGTGCCAGCAGTTACATCTTCTCTGGGGCCAACGTCCTGACTTTC

clone_size: few
v_call: TRBV5-5
j_call: TRBJ2-1
d_call: TRBD2
cdr3_aa: CASSSSGLAGGLGNEQFF
cdr3_nt: TGTGCCAGCAGCTCCTCGGGACTAGCGGGAGGGTTAGGCAATGAGCAGTTCTTC

clone_size: many
v_call: TRBV5-1
j_call: TRBJ2-3
d_call: TRBD1
cdr3_aa: CATSGTGGEGETDTQYF
cdr3_nt: TGCGCCACCTCCGGGACAGGGGGCGAAGGAGAGACAGATACGCAGTATTTT

clone_size: .
v_call: TRBV4-3
j_call: TRBJ2-7
d_call: .
cdr3_aa: CASSQDSGYVAYEQYF
cdr3_nt: TGCGCCAGCAGCCAAGATTCAGGGTACGTCGCCTACGAGCAGTACTTC

clone_size: many
v_call: TRBV30
j_call: TRBJ2-2
d_call: .
cdr3_aa: CAWSGQMDRELFF
cdr3_nt: TGTGCCTGGAGTGGACAGATGGACCGGGAGCTGTTTTTT

clone_size: many
v_call: TRBV6-2/TRBV6-3
j_call: TRBJ1-1
d_call: .
cdr3_aa: CASSYPASMNTEAFF
cdr3_nt: TGTGCCAGCAGTTACCCGGCCAGCATGAACACTGAAGCTTTCTTT

clone_size: many
v_call: TRBV20-1
j_call: TRBJ2-7
d_call: TRBD1
cdr3_aa: CSATGTDPYEQYF
cdr3_nt: TGCAGTGCTACCGGGACAGACCCCTACGAGCAGTACTTC

clone_size: many
v_call: TRBV11-3
j_call: TRBJ2-1
d_call: TRBD1
cdr3_aa: CASSLTGSYNEQFF
cdr3_nt: TGTGCCAGCAGCTTGACAGGGTCCTACAATGAGCAGTTCTTC

clone_size: many
v_call: TRBV7-9
j_call: TRBJ1-5
d_call: .
cdr3_aa: CASSLASGRQPQHF
cdr3_nt: TGTGCCAGCAGCTTAGCGTCGGGACGACAGCCCCAGCATTTT

clone_size: many
v_call: TRBV13
j_call: TRBJ2-5
d_call: .
cdr3_aa: CASSLVTRGQETQYF
cdr3_nt: TGTGCCAGCAGCTTAGTAACGAGGGGGCAAGAGACCCAGTACTTC

clone_size: many
v_call: TRBV7-9
j_call: TRBJ2-5
d_call: TRBD1
cdr3_aa: CASRPSRDRAGETQYF
cdr3_nt: TGTGCCAGCAGACCATCCAGGGACAGGGCCGGTGAGACCCAGTACTTC

clone_size: many
v_call: TRBV7-2
j_call: TRBJ2-5
d_call: .
cdr3_aa: CASSLVSGDQETQYF
cdr3_nt: TGTGCCAGCAGCTTAGTTTCAGGGGACCAAGAGACCCAGTACTTC

clone_size: many
v_call: TRBV5-1
j_call: TRBJ1-1
d_call: .
cdr3_aa: CASSLEVSTEAFF
cdr3_nt: TGCGCCAGCAGCTTGGAGGTCAGCACTGAAGCTTTCTTT

clone_size: many
v_call: TRBV12-3/TRBV12-4
j_call: TRBJ1-1
d_call: .
cdr3_aa: CASSNPLRGSNTEAFF
cdr3_nt: TGTGCCAGCAGTAACCCCCTACGTGGGTCAAACACTGAAGCTTTCTTT

clone_size: many
v_call: TRBV5-1
j_call: TRBJ1-1
d_call: .
cdr3_aa: CASSLIGRAEAFF
cdr3_nt: TGCGCCAGCAGCTTGATAGGGAGGGCTGAAGCTTTCTTT

clone_size: many
v_call: TRBV20-1
j_call: TRBJ1-1
d_call: .
cdr3_aa: CSASAGVTEAFF
cdr3_nt: TGCAGTGCTAGTGCAGGGGTGACTGAAGCTTTCTTT

clone_size: many
v_call: TRBV20-1
j_call: TRBJ2-5
d_call: TRBD2
cdr3_aa: CSVRRVAGGETQYF
cdr3_nt: TGCAGTGTCCGGCGGGTGGCGGGGGGAGAGACCCAGTACTTC

clone_size: many
v_call: TRBV20-1
j_call: TRBJ2-3
d_call: TRBD1
cdr3_aa: CSAARDSTTDTQYF
cdr3_nt: TGCAGTGCTGCCCGGGACAGCACCACAGATACGCAGTATTTT

clone_size: .
v_call: TRBV15
j_call: TRBJ2-5
d_call: .
cdr3_aa: CATSRERTDQETQYF
cdr3_nt: TGTGCCACCAGCAGAGAGAGGACAGACCAAGAGACCCAGTACTTC

clone_size: many
v_call: TRBV10-3
j_call: TRBJ1-1
d_call: .
cdr3_aa: CAISVAGITEAFF
cdr3_nt: TGTGCCATCAGTGTGGCTGGGATCACTGAAGCTTTCTTT

clone_size: medium-sized
v_call: TRBV3-1
j_call: TRBJ2-7
d_call: .
cdr3_aa: CASSQNSLAEQYF
cdr3_nt: TGTGCCAGCAGCCAGAACAGCCTGGCCGAGCAGTACTTC

clone_size: many
v_call: TRBV20-1
j_call: TRBJ2-1
d_call: .
cdr3_aa: CSAEGDGSYNEQFF
cdr3_nt: TGCAGTGCCGAGGGGGACGGTTCCTACAATGAGCAGTTCTTC

clone_size: many
v_call: TRBV5-1
j_call: TRBJ2-3
d_call: TRBD1
cdr3_aa: CASSLGTALGTDTQYF
cdr3_nt: TGCGCCAGCAGCTTAGGGACAGCCTTAGGCACAGATACGCAGTATTTT

clone_size: many
v_call: TRBV7-8
j_call: TRBJ2-4
d_call: .
cdr3_aa: CASSLAVPGNIQYF
cdr3_nt: TGTGCCAGCAGCTTGGCCGTCCCTGGGAACATTCAGTACTTC

clone_size: many
v_call: TRBV18
j_call: TRBJ1-1
d_call: .
cdr3_aa: CASSPTDRNTEAFF
cdr3_nt: TGTGCCAGCTCACCTACGGACAGGAACACTGAAGCTTTCTTT

clone_size: many
v_call: TRBV7-3
j_call: TRBJ1-1
d_call: .
cdr3_aa: CASSLQQNTEAFF
cdr3_nt: TGTGCCAGCAGCTTACAACAGAACACTGAAGCTTTCTTT

clone_size: many
v_call: TRBV4-1
j_call: TRBJ2-7
d_call: .
cdr3_aa: CASSQIETSYEQYF
cdr3_nt: TGCGCCAGCAGCCAAATCGAGACCTCCTACGAGCAGTACTTC

clone_size: many
v_call: TRBV5-1
j_call: TRBJ2-5
d_call: .
cdr3_aa: CASSLAVQETQYF
cdr3_nt: TGCGCCAGCAGCTTGGCCGTACAAGAGACCCAGTACTTC

clone_size: many
v_call: TRBV6-1
j_call: TRBJ1-1
d_call: TRBD1
cdr3_aa: CASSEAGTGNTEAFF
cdr3_nt: TGTGCCAGCAGTGAAGCCGGGACAGGGAACACTGAAGCTTTCTTT